The 24 T cell receptor beta chains below were found in one sample sequenced in a study of blood T cell repertoires in COVID-19. Generated by immunoSEQ multiplex PCR, the TCRdb table keeps only in-frame clones and is missing some. Of just over 300,000 clones listed, 85% to 90% are singletons. Sequenced material: PBMCs or T cells enriched from blood (not recorded which). These receptors all come from a man aged 25 to 40 who had recovered from COVID-19.

The J gene is TRBJ2-5, the V gene TRBV15, with 8 bases identical to TRBD2. The CDR3 length is 15 residues. V shed 3 bases, J shed 5 bases, and the junction held 8 bases outside the gene matches. The germline gives CDR1 LNHNV, CDR2 YYDKDF (reference sequence). The CDR3 nucleotides read TGTGCCACCAGCAGGGGACTAGGGGTTGGTGAGACCCAGTACTTC. This encodes CATSRGLGVGETQYF. Combining the CDR3 with reference TRBV15 and TRBJ2-5 gives the whole variable domain DAMVIQNPRYQVTQFGKPVTLSCSQTLNHNVMYWYQQKSSQAPKLLFHYYDKDFNNEADTPDNFQSRRPNTSFCFLDIRSPGLGDTAMYLCATSRGLGVGETQYFGPGTRLLVL.

The chain recombines TRBV11-3 with TRBJ2-1; no clear D. This CDR3 spans 14 amino acids. With 0 bases removed from V and 3 bases from J, the gap between germline ends came to 6 bases. Per the germline V gene, CDR1 is SGHNT and CDR2 is YENEEA. The CDR3 DNA sequence: TGTGCCAGCAGCTTAGATCTAGGCTACAATGAGCAGTTCTTC. Amino acids: CASSLDLGYNEQFF.

The gene calls are TRBV30 and TRBJ2-7, with a possible D match to TRBD2 (5 bases). The CDR3 consists of 12 residues. V lost 3 bases, J lost 4 bases, and 10 bases lay in between. Per the germline V gene, CDR1 is GTSNPN and CDR2 is SVGIG (reference sequence). This chain's CDR3 is CAWSAGKYEQYF. CDR3 sequence (DNA): TGTGCCTGGAGCGCCGGGAAATACGAGCAGTACTTC.

The chain joins TRBV21-1 to TRBJ2-2; TRBD1, the table's D call, lacks a check against the DNA. TRBV21-1 constitutes a pseudogene. This CDR3 has 14 residues. The CDR3 bases are TGTGCCAGCAGCCCCGACAGGGGGCCCGGGGAGCTGTTTTTT. It yields the protein CASSPDRGPGELFF.

The chain carries TRBV5-1 and TRBJ2-7, with D possibly TRBD1 on 5 matching bases. CDR1 and CDR2 from the germline V gene are SGHRS and YFSETQ. This CDR3 contains 14 residues. Trimming removed 4 bases from V and 5 bases from J, with 16 bases in between. DNA of the CDR3: TGCGCCAGCAGCCCTCAAGGGGCCGGCGACGAGCAGTACTTC. Translating it yields CASSPQGAGDEQYF. Based on the CDR3 plus reference TRBV5-1 and TRBJ2-7, the full variable domain is KAGVTQTPRYLIKTRGQQVTLSCSPISGHRSVSWYQQTPGQGLQFLFEYFSETQRNKGNFPGRFSGRQFSNSRSEMNVSTLELGDSALYLCASSPQGAGDEQYFGPGTRLTVT.

V gene TRBV5-1 combines with J gene TRBJ1-5; TRBD1 agrees at 10 bases. The CDR3 has 15 amino acids. V trimming: 3 bases; J trimming: 4 bases; junction bases outside the gene matches: 4. In germline, CDR1 is SGHRS, CDR2 YFSETQ. In DNA form, the CDR3 reads TGCGCCAGCAGCTCGACAGGGGGCACAAATCAGCCCCAGCATTTT. It yields the protein CASSSTGGTNQPQHF.

The chain employs TRBV14 and TRBJ1-1; unclear D gene. V gave up 1 base and J gave up 0 bases, with 3 bases separating them. CDR1 and CDR2 from the germline V gene are SGHDN and FVKESK. The CDR3 has 13 amino acids. Written as DNA, the CDR3 is TGTGCCAGCAGCCAAGTCTTGAACACTGAAGCTTTCTTT. It specifies CASSQVLNTEAFF.

The CDR3 DNA follows: TGTGCCAGCAGCCCGGGACAGGGGGCATGGGAGCAGTACTTC. Translated: CASSPGQGAWEQYF. The rearrangement joins TRBV9 to TRBJ2-7; 12 bases map to TRBD1. The CDR3 consists of 14 residues. V shed 4 bases, J shed 7 bases, and the junction held 6 bases outside the gene matches. CDR1 is SGDLS, CDR2 YYNGEE, per germline.

The chain couples TRBV11-2 to TRBJ1-2; 10 bases align to TRBD1. Germline-derived CDR1 and CDR2 are SGHAT and FQNNGV. The CDR3 is 14 residues long. The V and J ends lost 5 bases and 10 bases, in that order; junction bases with no gene match: 10. In DNA, the CDR3 is TGTGCCAGCAGCCGAGACGGGACAGGGGTAGCCTACACCTTC. Translating it yields CASSRDGTGVAYTF.

The chain carries TRBV6-4 and TRBJ2-3; 12 bases are shared with TRBD2. This CDR3 spans 15 amino acids. The ends lost 6 bases at V and 4 bases at J; junction bases unmatched: 5. From germline, CDR1 is MRHNA and CDR2 SNTAGT. The CDR3: CASRVTSGRPDTQYF. As DNA, the CDR3 is TGTGCCAGCAGAGTTACTAGCGGGAGGCCAGATACGCAGTATTTT.

The chain has TRBV25-1 and TRBJ1-2, with D tentatively TRBD1 (6 bases). Germline V gene sequence: CDR1 MGHDK, CDR2 SYGVNS. Trimming took 5 bases from V and 3 from J, leaving 19 bases between them. There are 16 residues in the CDR3. For the CDR3, the DNA is TGTGCCAGCAGTCCCCAAGGGGGAGGGGGAGACTATGGCTACACCTTC. Translating gives CASSPQGGGGDYGYTF.

J is TRBJ2-2 and V is TRBV4-1; 11 bases map to TRBD1. Unmatched junction bases numbered 16, after V lost 4 bases and J lost 6 bases. This CDR3 is built from 19 residues. The germline V gene encodes CDR1 MGHRA and CDR2 YSYEKL. The CDR3 here is CASSPDSGRGQGVSGELFF. The CDR3 DNA sequence: TGCGCCAGCAGCCCGGACTCCGGCAGGGGACAGGGGGTATCCGGGGAGCTGTTTTTT.

This chain links TRBV5-6 with TRBJ2-1, with TRBD2 as a possible D gene (5 bases). CDR1 SGHDT and CDR2 YYEEEE come from the germline V gene. Between the trimmed V and J ends, which lost 0 bases and 3 bases, there was a span of 13 bases. This CDR3 is built from 16 residues. This chain's CDR3 is CASSLDHLALYNEQFF. CDR3 DNA sequence: TGTGCCAGCAGCTTGGATCACCTAGCTCTCTACAATGAGCAGTTCTTC.

This clone was observed a handful of times. V is TRBV7-8 and J is TRBJ2-7; 13 bases map to TRBD2. The CDR3 length is 16 residues. Germline V gene data show CDR1 as SGHVS and CDR2 as FQNEAQ. Trimming cost V 5 bases and J 3 bases; bases outside gene matches: 7. The CDR3 loop is CASSRRTSGSNYEQYF. Written as DNA, the CDR3 is TGTGCCAGCAGCCGACGGACTAGCGGGAGCAACTACGAGCAGTACTTC.

The chain joins TRBV7-6 to TRBJ1-1, with 8 positions matching TRBD1. J lost 5 bases, V lost 1 base, and 6 bases had no gene match. The CDR3 has 15 amino acids. From germline, CDR1 is SGHVS and CDR2 FNYEAQ. CDR3 DNA sequence: TGTGCCAGCAGCTTAGGGCAGGGGGCGCGGACTGAAGCTTTCTTT. Protein sequence: CASSLGQGARTEAFF. The full variable domain, completed using reference TRBV7-6 and TRBJ1-1, is GAGVSQSPRYKVTKRGQDVALRCDPISGHVSLYWYRQALGQGPEFLTYFNYEAQQDKSGLPNDRFSAERPEGSISTLTIQRTEQRDSAMYRCASSLGQGARTEAFFGQGTRLTVV.

This clone was observed a handful of times. V and J are TRBV9 and TRBJ2-1, with D perhaps matching TRBD1 (6 bases). Germline CDR1 and CDR2: SGDLS and YYNGEE. This CDR3 contains 16 residues. Trimming took 0 bases from V and 5 from J, leaving 15 bases between them. The CDR3, as DNA: TGTGCCAGCAGCGTAGCTACAACCCAGGGGCACAATGAGCAGTTCTTC. It translates to CASSVATTQGHNEQFF.

The V gene is TRBV7-2, the J gene TRBJ2-1, with D possibly being TRBD2 (6 bases). V lost 4 bases to trimming and J lost 2 bases, with 12 bases between them. The germline V gene encodes CDR1 SGHTA and CDR2 FQGNSA. The CDR3 is made up of 15 amino acids. CDR3 sequence: CASSSRGSTYNEQFF. The CDR3 coding sequence is TGTGCCAGCAGCTCCCGGGGGTCTACCTACAATGAGCAGTTCTTC.

This chain joins TRBV5-1 and TRBJ2-1, with 10 bases lining up with TRBD2. The CDR3 is 14 residues long. The trim removed 4 bases at V and 4 bases at J, leaving 2 bases unmatched. In germline, CDR1 is SGHRS, CDR2 YFSETQ. The CDR3 reads CASSEREGYNEQFF. CDR3 nucleotide sequence: TGCGCCAGCAGCGAGCGGGAGGGGTACAATGAGCAGTTCTTC.

This chain connects TRBV11-2 to TRBJ1-4; 8 bases align to TRBD1. CDR3 size: 19 residues. The V segment lost 5 bases and the J segment 0 bases; nucleotides outside the gene matches: 14. The germline V gene has CDR1 SGHAT and CDR2 FQNNGV. Here the CDR3 reads CASSQSGTGIYATNEKLFF. CDR3 sequence (DNA): TGTGCCAGCAGCCAGTCCGGGACAGGAATATATGCAACTAATGAAAAACTGTTTTTT.

The rearrangement uses TRBV27 and TRBJ1-2; the match to TRBD1 covers 9 bases. The germline gives CDR1 MNHEY, CDR2 SMNVEV (reference sequence). CDR3 length: 12 amino acids. Losses at the gene ends were 9 bases for V and 6 bases for J; bases not matched to a gene: 5. The chain's CDR3 is CASYTGGNGYTF. CDR3 nucleotides: TGTGCCAGTTATACAGGGGGCAATGGCTACACCTTC.

The chain combines TRBV3-1 (or the pseudogene TRBV3-2) with TRBJ1-5; 8 bases line up with TRBD1. The germline V gene encodes CDR1 LGHDT and CDR2 YNNKEL (reference sequence). The CDR3 is 14 amino acids. V dropped 8 bases and J dropped 3; count of bases not matched to a gene: 6. DNA of the CDR3: TGTGCCAGCGGGGCGACAGGGGTCAATCAGCCCCAGCATTTT. Encoded protein: CASGATGVNQPQHF.

This chain connects TRBV29-1 to TRBJ1-2; D is possibly TRBD1 (6 bases). V shed 0 bases and J shed 1 base, with 9 bases lying between them. This CDR3 contains 14 residues. Germline CDR1 reads SQVTM; CDR2 reads ANQGSEA. This chain's CDR3 is CSVEDYRDNYGYTF. The CDR3 DNA sequence: TGCAGCGTTGAAGACTACAGGGATAACTATGGCTACACCTTC.

The chain couples TRBV7-9 to TRBJ1-4; TRBD1 might be the D (5 bases). CDR3 length equals 16 residues. Trimming removed 2 bases at V and 8 bases at J, with 18 bases between. The V gene's germline CDR1 is SEHNR and CDR2 FQNEAQ (reference sequence). DNA of the CDR3: TGTGCCAGCAGCTTACCTTGGCAGGGCGAAGTCGAAAAACTGTTTTTT. It codes for CASSLPWQGEVEKLFF.

This chain connects TRBV30 to TRBJ1-6; D is undetermined. Trimming left V 0 bases short and J 8 bases short, with 17 bases between. This CDR3 comprises 16 residues. The germline gives CDR1 GTSNPN, CDR2 SVGIG (reference sequence). CDR3 region: CAWSVLGREEDSPLHF. For the CDR3, the DNA is TGTGCCTGGAGTGTACTAGGCCGGGAGGAGGATTCACCCCTCCACTTT.